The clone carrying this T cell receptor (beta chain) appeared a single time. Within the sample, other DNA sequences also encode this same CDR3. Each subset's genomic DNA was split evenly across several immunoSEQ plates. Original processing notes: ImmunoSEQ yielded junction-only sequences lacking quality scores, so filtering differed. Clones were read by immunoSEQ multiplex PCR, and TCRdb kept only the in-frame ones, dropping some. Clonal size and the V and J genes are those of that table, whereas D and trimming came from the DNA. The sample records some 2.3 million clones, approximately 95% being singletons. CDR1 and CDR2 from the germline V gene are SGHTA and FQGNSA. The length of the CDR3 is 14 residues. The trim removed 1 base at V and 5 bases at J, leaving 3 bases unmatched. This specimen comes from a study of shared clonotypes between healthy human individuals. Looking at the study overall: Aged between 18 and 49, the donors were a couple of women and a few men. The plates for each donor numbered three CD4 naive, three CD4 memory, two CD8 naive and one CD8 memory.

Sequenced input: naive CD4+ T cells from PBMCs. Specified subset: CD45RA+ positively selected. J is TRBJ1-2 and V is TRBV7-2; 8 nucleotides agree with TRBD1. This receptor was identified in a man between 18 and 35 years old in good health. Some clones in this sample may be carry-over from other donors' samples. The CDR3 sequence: CASSLGTGLYGYTF. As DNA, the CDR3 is TGTGCCAGCAGCTTAGGGACAGGGCTGTATGGCTACACCTTC. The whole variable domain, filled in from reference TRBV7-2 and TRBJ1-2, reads GAGVSQSPSNKVTEKGKDVELRCDPISGHTALYWYRQSLGQGLEFLIYFQGNSAPDKSGLPSDRFSAERTGGSVSTLTIQRTQQEDSAVYLCASSLGTGLYGYTFGSGTRLTVV.